This T cell receptor beta chain was obtained from a study of T cell responses to AZD1222 COVID-19 vaccine. V lost 2 bases to trimming and J lost 3 bases; unmatched junction nucleotides: 5. The CDR3 runs 16 residues. Germline-derived CDR1 and CDR2 are SGHTS and YDEGEE. Repertoires were generated with immunoSEQ multiplex PCR, while TCRdb's copy carries only in-frame clones and drops some. Of more than 110,000 clones in the sample, 80% to 95% were seen once. The sample in question was peripheral blood, obtained 28 days after the second AZD1222 dose. J is TRBJ2-2 and V is TRBV5-8; 9 bases align to TRBD1. This receptor was identified in an adult who received the AZD1222 COVID-19 vaccine. The CDR3 reads CASSFAQGAYTGELFF. CDR3 in DNA: TGTGCCAGCAGCTTCGCACAGGGGGCTTACACCGGGGAGCTGTTTTTT.